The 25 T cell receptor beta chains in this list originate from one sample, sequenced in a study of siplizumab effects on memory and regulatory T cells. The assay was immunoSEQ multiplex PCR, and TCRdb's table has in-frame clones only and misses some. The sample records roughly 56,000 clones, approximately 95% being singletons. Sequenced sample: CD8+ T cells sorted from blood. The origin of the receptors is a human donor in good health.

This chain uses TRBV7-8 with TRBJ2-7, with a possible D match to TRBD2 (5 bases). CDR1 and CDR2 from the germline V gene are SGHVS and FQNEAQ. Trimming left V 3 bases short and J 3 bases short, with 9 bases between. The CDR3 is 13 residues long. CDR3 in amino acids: CASSFGLHYEQYF. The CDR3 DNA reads TGTGCCAGCAGCTTTGGACTTCACTACGAGCAGTACTTC.

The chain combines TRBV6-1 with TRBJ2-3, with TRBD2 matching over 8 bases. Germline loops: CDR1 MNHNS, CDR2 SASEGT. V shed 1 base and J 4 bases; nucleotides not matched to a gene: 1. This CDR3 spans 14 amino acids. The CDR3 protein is CASSEERESDTQYF. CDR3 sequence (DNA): TGTGCCAGCAGTGAAGAGCGGGAGTCAGATACGCAGTATTTT.

This CDR3 reads CASSQDGIAGGNYNEQFF. The CDR3 DNA reads as TGCGCCAGCAGCCAAGATGGTATCGCGGGAGGAAACTACAATGAGCAGTTCTTC. The chain is built from TRBV4-1 and TRBJ2-1, with 8 bases aligning to TRBD2. Germline CDR1 is MGHRA and CDR2 is YSYEKL. This CDR3 region has 18 residues. V gave up 0 bases and J gave up 3 bases; unmatched junction bases: 10.

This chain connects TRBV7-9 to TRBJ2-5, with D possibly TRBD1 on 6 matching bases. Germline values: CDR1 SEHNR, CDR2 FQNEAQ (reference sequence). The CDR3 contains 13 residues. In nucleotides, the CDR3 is TGTGTCTCTGGGGGCAGTTACCAAGAGACCCAGTACTTC. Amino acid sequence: CVSGGSYQETQYF.

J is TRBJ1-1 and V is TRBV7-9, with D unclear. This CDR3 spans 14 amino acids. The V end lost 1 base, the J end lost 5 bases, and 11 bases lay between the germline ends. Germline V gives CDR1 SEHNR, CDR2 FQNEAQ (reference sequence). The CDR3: CASSLVLGWTEAFF. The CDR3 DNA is TGTGCCAGCAGCTTAGTGTTGGGTTGGACTGAAGCTTTCTTT.

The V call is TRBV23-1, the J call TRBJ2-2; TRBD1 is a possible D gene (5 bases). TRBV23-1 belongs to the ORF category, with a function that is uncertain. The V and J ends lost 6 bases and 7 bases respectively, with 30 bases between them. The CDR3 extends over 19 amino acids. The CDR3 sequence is CASSPTLGAHKGKDGELFF. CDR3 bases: TGCGCCAGCAGCCCTACCTTAGGGGCGCACAAGGGCAAAGACGGGGAGCTGTTTTTT.

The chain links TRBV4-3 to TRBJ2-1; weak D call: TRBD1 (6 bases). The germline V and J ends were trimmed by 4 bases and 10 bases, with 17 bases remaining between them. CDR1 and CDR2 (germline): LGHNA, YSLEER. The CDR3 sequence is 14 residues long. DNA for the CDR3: TGCGCCAGCAGCCCCTCGGGTAGTCAGGGGGAGCAGTTCTTC. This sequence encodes CASSPSGSQGEQFF.

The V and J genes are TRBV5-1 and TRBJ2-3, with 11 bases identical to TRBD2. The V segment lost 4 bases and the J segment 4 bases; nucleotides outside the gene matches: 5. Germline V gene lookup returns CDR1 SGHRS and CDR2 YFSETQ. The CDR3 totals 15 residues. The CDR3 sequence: CASSATSGRADTQYF. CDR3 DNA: TGCGCCAGCAGCGCTACTAGCGGGAGAGCAGATACGCAGTATTTT.

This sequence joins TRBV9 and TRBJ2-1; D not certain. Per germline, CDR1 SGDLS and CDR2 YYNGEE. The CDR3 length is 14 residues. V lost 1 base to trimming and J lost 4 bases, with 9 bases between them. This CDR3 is CASSVNLGYNEQFF. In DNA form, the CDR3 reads TGTGCCAGCAGCGTAAATTTAGGGTACAATGAGCAGTTCTTC.

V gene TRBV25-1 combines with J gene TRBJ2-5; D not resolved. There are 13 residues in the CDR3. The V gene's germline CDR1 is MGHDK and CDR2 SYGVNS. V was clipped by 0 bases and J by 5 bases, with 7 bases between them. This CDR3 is CASSEYLRETQYF. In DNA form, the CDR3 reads TGTGCCAGCAGTGAATATCTTAGGGAGACCCAGTACTTC.

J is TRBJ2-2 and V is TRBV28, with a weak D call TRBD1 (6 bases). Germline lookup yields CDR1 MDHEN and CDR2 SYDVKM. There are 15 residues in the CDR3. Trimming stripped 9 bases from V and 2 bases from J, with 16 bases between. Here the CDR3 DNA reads TGTGCCAGTATCGGGACGGACAGTAACACCGGGGAGCTGTTTTTT. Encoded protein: CASIGTDSNTGELFF.

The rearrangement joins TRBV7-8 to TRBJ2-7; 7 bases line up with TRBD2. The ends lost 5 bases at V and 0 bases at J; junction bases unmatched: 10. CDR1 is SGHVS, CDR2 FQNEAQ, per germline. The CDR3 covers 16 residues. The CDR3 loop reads CASSPGEGPSSYEQYF. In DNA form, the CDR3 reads TGTGCCAGCAGCCCCGGGGAGGGACCGAGCTCCTACGAGCAGTACTTC.

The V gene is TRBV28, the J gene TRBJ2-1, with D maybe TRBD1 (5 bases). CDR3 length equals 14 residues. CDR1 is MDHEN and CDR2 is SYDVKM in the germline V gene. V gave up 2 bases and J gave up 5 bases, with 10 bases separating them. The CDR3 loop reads CASSLMTANNEQFF. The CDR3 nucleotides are TGTGCCAGCAGTTTAATGACAGCCAACAATGAGCAGTTCTTC.

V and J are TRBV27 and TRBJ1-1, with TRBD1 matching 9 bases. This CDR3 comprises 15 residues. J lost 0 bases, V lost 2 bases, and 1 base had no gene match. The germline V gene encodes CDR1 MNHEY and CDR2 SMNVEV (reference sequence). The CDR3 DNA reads TGTGCCAGCAGTTTAAACAGGGGGCTGAACACTGAAGCTTTCTTT. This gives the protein CASSLNRGLNTEAFF.

The CDR3 here is CASGIGTDTQYF. The CDR3 nucleotides read TGTGCCAGCGGGATCGGAACAGATACGCAGTATTTT. This rearrangement joins TRBV19 to TRBJ2-3; D possibly corresponds to TRBD2 (5 bases). The germline V and J ends were trimmed by 9 bases and 3 bases, with 10 bases remaining between them. Germline CDR1 reads LNHDA; CDR2 reads SQIVND (reference sequence). There are 12 residues in the CDR3.

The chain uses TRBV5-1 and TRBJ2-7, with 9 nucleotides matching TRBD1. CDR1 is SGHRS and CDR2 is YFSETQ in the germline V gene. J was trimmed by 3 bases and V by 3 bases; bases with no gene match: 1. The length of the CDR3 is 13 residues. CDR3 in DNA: TGCGCCAGCAGCTCGGGACAGGGCTACGAGCAGTACTTC. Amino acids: CASSSGQGYEQYF.

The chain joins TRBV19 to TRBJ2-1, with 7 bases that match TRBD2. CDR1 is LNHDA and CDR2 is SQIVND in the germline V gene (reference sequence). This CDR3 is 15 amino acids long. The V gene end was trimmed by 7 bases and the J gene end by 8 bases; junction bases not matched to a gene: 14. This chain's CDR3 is CASTPGAPRGDEQFF. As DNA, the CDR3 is TGTGCCAGTACCCCGGGAGCCCCCCGGGGGGATGAGCAGTTCTTC.

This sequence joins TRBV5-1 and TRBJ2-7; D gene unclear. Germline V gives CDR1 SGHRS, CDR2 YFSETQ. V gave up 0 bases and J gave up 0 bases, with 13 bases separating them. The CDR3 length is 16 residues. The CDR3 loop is CASSLESQDYSYEQYF. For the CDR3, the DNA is TGCGCCAGCAGCTTGGAATCCCAGGATTACTCCTACGAGCAGTACTTC. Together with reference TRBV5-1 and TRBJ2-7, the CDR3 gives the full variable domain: KAGVTQTPRYLIKTRGQQVTLSCSPISGHRSVSWYQQTPGQGLQFLFEYFSETQRNKGNFPGRFSGRQFSNSRSEMNVSTLELGDSALYLCASSLESQDYSYEQYFGPGTRLTVT.

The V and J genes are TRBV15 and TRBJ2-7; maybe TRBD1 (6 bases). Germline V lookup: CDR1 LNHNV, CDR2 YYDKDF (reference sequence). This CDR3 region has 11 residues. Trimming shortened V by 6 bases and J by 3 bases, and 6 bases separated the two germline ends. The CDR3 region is CATRDSYEQYF. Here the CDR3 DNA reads TGTGCCACCAGGGACAGCTACGAGCAGTACTTC.

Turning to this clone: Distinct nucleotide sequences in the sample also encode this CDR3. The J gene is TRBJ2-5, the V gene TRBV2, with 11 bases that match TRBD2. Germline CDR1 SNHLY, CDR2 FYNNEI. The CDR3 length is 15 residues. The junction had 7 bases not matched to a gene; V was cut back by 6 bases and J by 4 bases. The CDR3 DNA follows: TGTGCCAGCAGCGACGGACTAGCGGGTCTAGAGACCCAGTACTTC. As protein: CASSDGLAGLETQYF.

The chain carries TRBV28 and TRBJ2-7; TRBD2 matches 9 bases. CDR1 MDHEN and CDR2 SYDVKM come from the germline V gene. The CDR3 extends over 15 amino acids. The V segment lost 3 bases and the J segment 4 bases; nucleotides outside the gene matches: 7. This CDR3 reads CASSLVASGTYEQYF. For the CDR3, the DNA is TGTGCCAGCAGTTTGGTGGCTAGCGGGACTTACGAGCAGTACTTC.

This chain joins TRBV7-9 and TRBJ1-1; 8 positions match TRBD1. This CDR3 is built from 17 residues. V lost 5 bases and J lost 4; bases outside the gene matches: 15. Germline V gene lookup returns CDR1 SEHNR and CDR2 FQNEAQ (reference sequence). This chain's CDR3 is CASSRPGVDRGTTEAFF. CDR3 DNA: TGTGCCAGCAGCCGCCCGGGTGTCGACAGGGGCACCACTGAAGCTTTCTTT.

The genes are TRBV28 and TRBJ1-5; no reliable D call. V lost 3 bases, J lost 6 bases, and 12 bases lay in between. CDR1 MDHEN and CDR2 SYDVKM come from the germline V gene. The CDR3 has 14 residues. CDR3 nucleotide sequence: TGTGCCAGCAGTTTTAAGGGCGATCGTCAGCCCCAGCATTTT. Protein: CASSFKGDRQPQHF.

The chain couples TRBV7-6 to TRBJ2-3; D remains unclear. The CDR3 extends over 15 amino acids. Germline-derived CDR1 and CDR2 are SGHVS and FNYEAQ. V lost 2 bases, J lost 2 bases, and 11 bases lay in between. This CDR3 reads CASSLWAENTDTQYF. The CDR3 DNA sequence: TGTGCCAGCAGCTTATGGGCGGAAAACACAGATACGCAGTATTTT. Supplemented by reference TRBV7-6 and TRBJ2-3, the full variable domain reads GAGVSQSPRYKVTKRGQDVALRCDPISGHVSLYWYRQALGQGPEFLTYFNYEAQQDKSGLPNDRFSAERPEGSISTLTIQRTEQRDSAMYRCASSLWAENTDTQYFGPGTRLTVL.

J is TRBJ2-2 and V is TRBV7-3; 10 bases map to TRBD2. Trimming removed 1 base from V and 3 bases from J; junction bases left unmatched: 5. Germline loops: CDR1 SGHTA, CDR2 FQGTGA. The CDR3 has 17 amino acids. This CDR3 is CASSLRPLAGDTGELFF. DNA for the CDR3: TGTGCCAGCAGCTTAAGGCCCCTAGCGGGAGACACCGGGGAGCTGTTTTTT.